These 6 T cell receptor beta chains share one sample of origin, sequenced in a study of T cell responses to AZD1222 COVID-19 vaccine. Repertoires were generated with immunoSEQ multiplex PCR, while TCRdb's copy carries only in-frame clones and drops some. The sample includes 150,000 to 200,000 clones, roughly 92% of them seen just once. This specimen consisted of peripheral blood, obtained 28 days after the second AZD1222 dose. The receptors shown here come from an adult who received the AZD1222 COVID-19 vaccine.

This sequence joins TRBV7-2 and TRBJ1-1; 8 nucleotides match TRBD1. In germline, CDR1 is SGHTA, CDR2 FQGNSA. Trimming at V came to 5 bases and at J to 7 bases, leaving 3 bases not matched to a gene. CDR3 length equals 12 residues. The DNA for the CDR3 is TGTGCCAGCAGCCCCGGACAGGGTGAAGCTTTCTTT. The encoded protein is CASSPGQGEAFF.

The chain links TRBV12-3 or TRBV12-4 to TRBJ1-6, with TRBD1 matching 7 bases. With 1 base clipped from V and 10 bases from J, the junction kept 1 base outside the gene matches. CDR3 size: 13 residues. This CDR3 reads CASSLDRGSPLHF. The CDR3 DNA reads as TGTGCCAGCAGTTTAGACAGGGGCTCACCCCTCCACTTT.

This clone was recorded once. The chain recombines TRBV29-1 with TRBJ2-1, with TRBD2 identical over 11 bases. Germline loops: CDR1 SQVTM, CDR2 ANQGSEA. J gave up 6 bases and V 2 bases, and 9 bases lay outside the gene matches. The CDR3 spans 16 residues. The CDR3 coding sequence is TGCAGCGTTGAAATCGGACTAGCGGGCCCCTTCAATGAGCAGTTCTTC. Protein product: CSVEIGLAGPFNEQFF.

The chain couples TRBV9 to TRBJ2-7; 9 nucleotides match TRBD1. Germline CDR1 is SGDLS and CDR2 is YYNGEE. The ends lost 0 bases at V and 4 bases at J; junction bases unmatched: 5. The CDR3 contains 15 residues. The CDR3 is CASSVGQGVSYEQYF. The CDR3 DNA reads TGTGCCAGCAGCGTAGGACAGGGGGTGAGTTACGAGCAGTACTTC.

The chain joins TRBV11-1 to TRBJ1-1, with D tentatively TRBD1 (6 bases). The CDR3 loop spans 13 amino acids. With 0 bases removed from V and 4 bases from J, the gap between germline ends came to 6 bases. Germline V lookup: CDR1 SGHAT, CDR2 FQDESV (reference sequence). CDR3 sequence reads: CASSLAGATEAFF. Here the CDR3 DNA reads TGTGCCAGCAGCTTAGCGGGGGCCACTGAAGCTTTCTTT.

The CDR3 bases are TGTGCCAGCAGCCAAGCCGGCCTAGCGATCCACGAGCAGTACTTC. Translation gives CASSQAGLAIHEQYF. The V call is TRBV4-2, the J call TRBJ2-7; possible D gene TRBD2, 6 bases. CDR3 size: 15 residues. From germline, CDR1 is LGHNA and CDR2 YNFKEQ. V lost 1 base to trimming and J lost 5 bases, with 15 bases between them.